This record covers a single TCR beta chain. These data originate in a study of radiotherapy plus CTLA-4 blockade in lung cancer. Only in-frame clones appear in the TCRdb table, and some are missing; sequencing was by immunoSEQ multiplex PCR. Found here are about 28,000 clones, roughly 80% of them singletons; the top ten hold approximately 7.5%. This CDR3 is 14 amino acids long. Germline values: CDR1 LNHDA, CDR2 SQIVND (reference sequence). Trimming cost V 7 bases and J 0 bases, with 10 bases left between them. The sample was peripheral blood, taken from a patient treated with radiotherapy plus ipilimumab. The rearrangement links TRBV19 to TRBJ1-3; D is undetermined. This TCR was recovered from a human donor with non-small cell lung cancer who had stable disease on radiotherapy plus ipilimumab. CDR3 loop: CASKSLHSGNTIYF. CDR3 nucleotide sequence: TGTGCCAGTAAGAGCCTGCACTCTGGAAACACCATATATTTT.